These T cell receptor beta chains were read from a single sample in a study of blood T cell repertoires in COVID-19. The protocol was immunoSEQ multiplex PCR, while the TCRdb copy is restricted to in-frame clones and leaves out a portion. The sample holds about 150,000 clones, approximately 85% seen once. Sequencing was carried out using peripheral blood. The receptors stem from a man aged 55-75 years with COVID-19, enrolled during active disease. CDR3s include the opening cysteine and the closing phenylalanine or tryptophan. The D gene is left open where the match is weak. Rows give clone size only sometimes, using once, few, many, or a class for an expanded clone.

TRBV27	TRBD1	NA	TRBJ2-1	TGTGCCAGCAGTCCTCCGGACAGGGGTTTGAATGAGCAGTTCTTC	CASSPPDRGLNEQFF
TRBV7-6	TRBD1	NA	TRBJ2-3	TGTGCCAGCGCTCGGGACAGGGGTACAGATACGCAGTATTTT	CASARDRGTDTQYF
TRBV28	NA	NA	TRBJ1-1	NA	CASSTSVVTEAFF
TRBV10-1	TRBD2	NA	TRBJ2-7	TGCGCCAGCCGTCCTAGCGGGAGACCCTACGAGCAGTACTTC	CASRPSGRPYEQYF
TRBV7-8	TRBD2	NA	TRBJ2-2	TGTGCCAGCAGCTTAGTGCTAGCGGTGAACACCGGGGAGCTGTTTTTT	CASSLVLAVNTGELFF
TRBV5-6	TRBD1	NA	TRBJ1-2	TGTGCCAGCAGCGCAACAGGGGCGATTGACTATGGCTACACCTTC	CASSATGAIDYGYTF
TRBV11-2	NA	NA	TRBJ2-3	TGTGCCAGCAGCTTAGTAGCGGAATCAGATACGCAGTATTTT	CASSLVAESDTQYF
TRBV2	NA	NA	TRBJ2-4	TGTGCCAGCAGTGACGGGGGATTAGCCAAAAACATTCAGTACTTC	CASSDGGLAKNIQYF
TRBV6-5	TRBD2	NA	TRBJ2-7	TGTGCCAGCAGTTACGCCGGGGGGTACGAGCAGTACTTC	CASSYAGGYEQYF
TRBV7-2	TRBD1	NA	TRBJ2-7	TGTGCCAGCAGCCAAACCTGGACAGGCCCGAAGTACTTC	CASSQTWTGPKYF
TRBV19	TRBD1	NA	TRBJ2-7	TGTGCCACCAAATCGGGACAGGTCAACGAGCAGTACTTC	CATKSGQVNEQYF
TRBV4-3	TRBD1	once	TRBJ1-2	TGCGCCAGCAGCCCCGGACAGGGGGTAGACTATGGCTACACCTTC	CASSPGQGVDYGYTF
TRBV19	NA	NA	TRBJ1-5	TGTGCCAGTAGTCACCGGGAACTCAATCAGCCCCAGCATTTT	CASSHRELNQPQHF
TRBV2	TRBD1	NA	TRBJ1-1	TGTGCCAGCAGTGCACCGGGACAGCTCTTT	CASSAPGQLF
TRBV6-1	NA	NA	TRBJ1-2	TGTGCCAGCAGTGAACTCACAGGGACACCCTATGGCTACACCTTC	CASSELTGTPYGYTF
TRBV4-2	TRBD2	NA	TRBJ2-2	TGTGCCAGCAGCCTTAGCGGGGGGACCGGGGAGCTGTTTTTT	CASSLSGGTGELFF
TRBV3-1/TRBV3-2	NA	NA	TRBJ2-3	TGTGCCAGCAGCCAAGTCTCAGATACGCAGTATTTT	CASSQVSDTQYF
TRBV28	NA	NA	TRBJ1-1	TGTGCCGGAGGGGGGGGACTCGGGCGCACTGAAGCTTTCTTT	CAGGGGLGRTEAFF
TRBV27	NA	NA	TRBJ1-2	TGTGCCAGCAGTTTACGGGGGGGCCTCGGTGGCTACACCTTC	CASSLRGGLGGYTF
TRBV7-2	TRBD1	NA	TRBJ1-4	TGTGCCAGCAGCTCCCTTCCACAGGGGAATGAAAAACTGTTTTTT	CASSSLPQGNEKLFF
TRBV7-3	NA	NA	TRBJ1-1	TGTGCCAGCAGCTTACAGGGGACGAACACTGAAGCTTTCTTT	CASSLQGTNTEAFF
TRBV7-8	NA	NA	TRBJ2-2	TGTGCCAGCAGCTTAGTGGCAGGCCTCACCGGGGAGCTGTTTTTT	CASSLVAGLTGELFF
TRBV6-5	NA	NA	TRBJ1-2	TGTGCCGGCAGGGGACTCGACTATGGCTACACCTTC	CAGRGLDYGYTF
TRBV7-2	NA	NA	TRBJ2-1	TGTGCCAGCAGCACCGGGACGGGAGCTTACAATGAGCAGTTCTTC	CASSTGTGAYNEQFF
TRBV19	TRBD2	NA	TRBJ2-5	TGTGCCAGTAGTTCCCCGGGGGGGAGTGCAGAGACCCAGTACTTC	CASSSPGGSAETQYF
TRBV7-8	NA	NA	TRBJ1-2	TGTGCCAGCAGCTGGGACACTAACTATGGCTACACCTTC	CASSWDTNYGYTF
TRBV7-2	TRBD2	NA	TRBJ2-3	TGTGCCAGCAGCCCCCTAGCGGGGGGCACAGATACGCAGTATTTT	CASSPLAGGTDTQYF
TRBV19	TRBD2	NA	TRBJ2-2	TGTGCCAGTAGCAAAGGACTAGCGGGAGTTCTGGCCGGGGAGCTGTTTTTT	CASSKGLAGVLAGELFF
TRBV27	NA	NA	TRBJ1-2	TGTGCCAGCAGGCCATTCCAGGGAAATGGCTACACCTTC	CASRPFQGNGYTF
TRBV7-3	NA	NA	TRBJ1-5	TGTGCCAGCAGCCACCCGGGGAGTCAGCCCCAGCATTTT	CASSHPGSQPQHF
TRBV6-1	NA	NA	TRBJ1-1	TGTGCCAGCAGTGAAGCGGTCAGGAACACTGAAGCTTTCTTT	CASSEAVRNTEAFF
TRBV6-5	NA	NA	TRBJ1-1	TGTGCCAGCAGTTACATTGGCGGGGAGGGGACTGAAGCTTTCTTT	CASSYIGGEGTEAFF
TRBV5-8	TRBD1	NA	TRBJ2-2	TGTGCCAGCAGGGGGAACAGGGGAAACACCGGGGAGCTGTTTTTT	CASRGNRGNTGELFF
TRBV6-2/TRBV6-3	NA	NA	TRBJ1-2	TGTGCCAGCAGTGCAGGGGTCTATGGCTACACCTTC	CASSAGVYGYTF
TRBV7-9	TRBD1	NA	TRBJ2-5	TGTGCCAGCATAGTAGGGACAGGGTATGAGACCCAGTACTTC	CASIVGTGYETQYF
TRBV29-1	TRBD1	NA	TRBJ1-2	TGCAGCGCCGGGGACAGGGAAAACTATGGCTACACCTTC	CSAGDRENYGYTF
TRBV5-1	TRBD1	NA	TRBJ1-1	TGCGCCAGCAGCAGGGCAGGGGGCGACACTGAAGCTTTCTTT	CASSRAGGDTEAFF
TRBV13	NA	NA	TRBJ2-7	TGTGCCAGCAGCCTCACTTACGAGCAGTACTTC	CASSLTYEQYF
TRBV6-5	NA	NA	TRBJ2-7	TGTGCCAGCAGTTACCGGGACTTCGCCTACGAGCAGTACTTC	CASSYRDFAYEQYF
TRBV7-9	NA	NA	TRBJ2-4	TGTGCCAGCAGCTTAATCTCTTTGCAGGGGATGGCCAAAAACATTCAGTACTTC	CASSLISLQGMAKNIQYF
TRBV19	TRBD1	few	TRBJ1-5	TGTGCCAGTAGTATTGACAGGGGGGAGAATCAGCCCCAGCATTTT	CASSIDRGENQPQHF
TRBV5-1	NA	NA	TRBJ1-6	TGCGCCAGCAGCTTAGCAGGGATTAATTCACCCCTCCACTTT	CASSLAGINSPLHF
TRBV11-3	NA	NA	TRBJ1-4	TGTGCCAGCAGCTTCGTCCGGGGAGTAGGTGAAAAACTGTTTTTT	CASSFVRGVGEKLFF
TRBV24-1	NA	NA	TRBJ2-3	TGTGCCACCAGTGATTTATTAAGGAGAACGCAGTATTTT	CATSDLLRRTQYF
TRBV7-3	TRBD2	NA	TRBJ2-5	TGTGCCAGCAGCTTAACGCAGCAGGGAGGGCAAGAGACCCAGTACTTC	CASSLTQQGGQETQYF
TRBV7-2	TRBD2	NA	TRBJ2-1	TGTGCCAGCAGCTTAGTTCCTACTAGCGGAAACAATGAGCAGTTCTTC	CASSLVPTSGNNEQFF
TRBV5-6	TRBD1	NA	TRBJ1-6	TGTGCCAGCAGCTATCGACAGGGGGCGATTAATTCACCCCTCCACTTT	CASSYRQGAINSPLHF
TRBV30	NA	NA	TRBJ1-2	TGTGCCTGGAGTGTTGGCGGGAATGGCTACACCTTC	CAWSVGGNGYTF
TRBV15	NA	NA	TRBJ1-5	TGTGCCACCAGCAGCGAGAATCAGCCCCAGCATTTT	CATSSENQPQHF
TRBV2	NA	NA	TRBJ1-4	TGTGCCAGCAGTGAAGGTTCGGGTTCCGTGGTGAAACTGTTTTTT	CASSEGSGSVVKLFF
TRBV6-6	NA	NA	TRBJ1-1	TGTGCCAGCAACAGACAAAAGGCCTTCGTCGGCACTGAAGCTTTCTTT	CASNRQKAFVGTEAFF
TRBV5-1	TRBD1	once	TRBJ2-5	TGCGCCAGCGGAGGTACAGGGGGTAGCCGAGAGACCCAGTACTTC	CASGGTGGSRETQYF